A selection of T cell receptor beta chains follows, all from one sample in a study of blood T cell repertoires in COVID-19. Sequencing was performed with immunoSEQ multiplex PCR; in TCRdb, only in-frame clones are kept and a portion is missing. Here the sample spans some 85,000 clones, 65% to 85% being singletons. Sample: peripheral blood. The receptor set was obtained from a man aged 65-85 years with COVID-19, enrolled during active disease. The conserved cysteine and the conserved F or W are not part of the CDR3 here. The order of the fields is V gene, clone size, D gene, CDR3 protein. A D gene is named only where the DNA matches it firmly. A row's size may be missing; if present it is once, few, many or a size class.

v_call: TRBV11-3; clone_size: NA; d_call: NA; cdr3_aa: ASSPRREAEAF
v_call: TRBV6-2/TRBV6-3; clone_size: few; d_call: NA; cdr3_aa: ASSKPLQGSSYNSPLH
v_call: TRBV28; clone_size: NA; d_call: TRBD2; cdr3_aa: ASSITSGIVYEQY
v_call: TRBV5-1; clone_size: NA; d_call: TRBD2; cdr3_aa: ASTTSGGAETQY
v_call: TRBV5-1; clone_size: NA; d_call: TRBD1; cdr3_aa: ASTQGAAGANVLT
v_call: TRBV6-5; clone_size: NA; d_call: TRBD1; cdr3_aa: AVNRGPNTEAF
v_call: TRBV11-2; clone_size: NA; d_call: TRBD2; cdr3_aa: ASSLPGTSGRNEQF
v_call: TRBV11-2; clone_size: few; d_call: NA; cdr3_aa: ASSWARTAGELF
v_call: TRBV19; clone_size: NA; d_call: NA; cdr3_aa: ASSIGAWTEAF
v_call: TRBV3-1/TRBV3-2; clone_size: NA; d_call: NA; cdr3_aa: ASSQATGRGSEAF
v_call: TRBV2; clone_size: few; d_call: TRBD1; cdr3_aa: ASSWDSQETQY
v_call: TRBV27; clone_size: once; d_call: NA; cdr3_aa: ASRPMGQGTSPLH
v_call: TRBV28; clone_size: NA; d_call: NA; cdr3_aa: ASSFGGAGDTIY
v_call: TRBV6-2/TRBV6-3; clone_size: NA; d_call: NA; cdr3_aa: ASSLNLNEQF
v_call: TRBV7-9; clone_size: NA; d_call: TRBD2; cdr3_aa: ASSFPMAGVALMQF
v_call: TRBV7-2; clone_size: NA; d_call: TRBD1; cdr3_aa: ASSGTGTGGQPQH
v_call: TRBV7-2; clone_size: NA; d_call: NA; cdr3_aa: ASSLAPSTDTQY
v_call: TRBV7-2; clone_size: NA; d_call: TRBD2; cdr3_aa: ASSLRGKLAGSSTDTQY
v_call: TRBV7-2; clone_size: NA; d_call: TRBD2; cdr3_aa: AYSGREGPGEQF
v_call: TRBV7-2; clone_size: NA; d_call: NA; cdr3_aa: ASSLVRDNEQF
v_call: TRBV7-6; clone_size: NA; d_call: TRBD1; cdr3_aa: ASRPIDREDQPQH
v_call: TRBV4-1; clone_size: NA; d_call: NA; cdr3_aa: ASSQDQGPYTQY
v_call: TRBV5-1; clone_size: NA; d_call: TRBD2; cdr3_aa: ASSLSSGGARTGELF
v_call: TRBV7-2; clone_size: NA; d_call: TRBD2; cdr3_aa: ASSAGTSGATQY
v_call: TRBV6-4; clone_size: NA; d_call: NA; cdr3_aa: ASSDRNGGAF
v_call: TRBV18; clone_size: NA; d_call: NA; cdr3_aa: ASSPGLERTDTQY
v_call: TRBV6-2/TRBV6-3; clone_size: NA; d_call: TRBD2; cdr3_aa: ASSYFLAGVGNEQF
v_call: TRBV24-1; clone_size: NA; d_call: TRBD1; cdr3_aa: ATSGTGTGAGTDTQY
v_call: TRBV7-2; clone_size: NA; d_call: TRBD1; cdr3_aa: ASSPQKGGVTEAF
v_call: TRBV5-4; clone_size: NA; d_call: TRBD2; cdr3_aa: ASSPGLAGSYEQY
v_call: TRBV24-1; clone_size: NA; d_call: NA; cdr3_aa: ATSDSVIRTDTQY
v_call: TRBV14; clone_size: NA; d_call: TRBD1; cdr3_aa: ASSPGTGGAF
v_call: TRBV7-2; clone_size: NA; d_call: NA; cdr3_aa: ASSLSHRSYEQY
v_call: TRBV28; clone_size: NA; d_call: NA; cdr3_aa: ALGSPHSYEQY
v_call: TRBV5-4; clone_size: few; d_call: TRBD1; cdr3_aa: ASSLWTGGEDYGYT
v_call: TRBV6-6; clone_size: once; d_call: NA; cdr3_aa: ASSYRGDVNPQH
v_call: TRBV3-1/TRBV3-2; clone_size: NA; d_call: TRBD2; cdr3_aa: ASSSGQKETQY
v_call: TRBV12-3/TRBV12-4; clone_size: NA; d_call: NA; cdr3_aa: ASSPDYYGYT
v_call: TRBV2; clone_size: NA; d_call: NA; cdr3_aa: ASSERWNTGELF
v_call: TRBV20-1; clone_size: NA; d_call: TRBD1; cdr3_aa: SASLGGPTTEAF
v_call: TRBV7-9; clone_size: NA; d_call: TRBD1; cdr3_aa: ASSLTGGGNQPQH
v_call: TRBV28; clone_size: few; d_call: NA; cdr3_aa: ASSYGGTGSYNSPLH
v_call: TRBV6-6; clone_size: few; d_call: NA; cdr3_aa: ASSYSGGKQPQH
v_call: TRBV7-9; clone_size: NA; d_call: TRBD2; cdr3_aa: ASSPPGAGDYEQF
v_call: TRBV6-2/TRBV6-3; clone_size: NA; d_call: TRBD2; cdr3_aa: ASSLAGVIYNEQF
v_call: TRBV30; clone_size: NA; d_call: NA; cdr3_aa: AWNPGVSGANVLT